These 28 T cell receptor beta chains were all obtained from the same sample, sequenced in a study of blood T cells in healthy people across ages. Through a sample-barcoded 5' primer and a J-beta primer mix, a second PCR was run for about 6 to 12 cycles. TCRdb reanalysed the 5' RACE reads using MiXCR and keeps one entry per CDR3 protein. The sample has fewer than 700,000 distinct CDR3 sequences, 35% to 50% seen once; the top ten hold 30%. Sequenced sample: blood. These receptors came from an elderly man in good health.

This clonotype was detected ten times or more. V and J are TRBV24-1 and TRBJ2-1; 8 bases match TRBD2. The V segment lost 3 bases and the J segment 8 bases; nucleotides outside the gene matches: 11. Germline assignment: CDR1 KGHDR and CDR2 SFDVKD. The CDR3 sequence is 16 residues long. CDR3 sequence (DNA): TGTGCCACCAGTGATCCCATCCAGCGGGAGAGACATGAGCAGTTCTTC. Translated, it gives CATSDPIQRERHEQFF.

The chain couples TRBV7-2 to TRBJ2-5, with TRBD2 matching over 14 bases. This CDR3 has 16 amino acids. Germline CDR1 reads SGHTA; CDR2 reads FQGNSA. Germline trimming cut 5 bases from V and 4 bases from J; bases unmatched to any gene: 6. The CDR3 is CASSLATSGRGETQYF. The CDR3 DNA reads TGTGCCAGCAGCCTCGCGACTAGCGGGAGGGGAGAGACCCAGTACTTC.

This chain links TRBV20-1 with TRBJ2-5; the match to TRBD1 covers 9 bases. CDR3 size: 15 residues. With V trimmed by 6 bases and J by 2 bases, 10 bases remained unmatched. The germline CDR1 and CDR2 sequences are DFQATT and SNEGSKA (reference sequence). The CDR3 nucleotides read TGCAGTGCCACACACGCGGGACAGGGACAAGAGACCCAGTACTTC. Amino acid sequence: CSATHAGQGQETQYF.

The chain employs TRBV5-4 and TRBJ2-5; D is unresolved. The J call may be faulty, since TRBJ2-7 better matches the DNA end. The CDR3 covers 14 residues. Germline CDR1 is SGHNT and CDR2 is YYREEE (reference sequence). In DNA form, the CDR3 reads TGTGCCAGCAGCTTGGTTGAGAGCACCTACGAGCAGTACTTC. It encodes CASSLVESTYEQYF.

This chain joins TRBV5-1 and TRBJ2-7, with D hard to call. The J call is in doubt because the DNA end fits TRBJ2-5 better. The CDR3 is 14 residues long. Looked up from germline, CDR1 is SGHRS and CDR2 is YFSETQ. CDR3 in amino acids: CASSLRSSRETQYF. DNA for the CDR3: TGCGCCAGCAGCTTGCGCAGTTCGAGAGAGACCCAGTACTTC.

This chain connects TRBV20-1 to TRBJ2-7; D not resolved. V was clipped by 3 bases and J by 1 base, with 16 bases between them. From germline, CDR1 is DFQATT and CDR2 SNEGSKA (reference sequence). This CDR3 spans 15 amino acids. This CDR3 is CSARRPGEISYEQYF. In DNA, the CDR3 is TGCAGTGCTAGGCGCCCAGGAGAAATATCCTACGAGCAGTACTTC.

Written as DNA, the CDR3 is TGTGCCAGCAGCTCGATAAGGGGTAACACTGAAGCTTTCTTT. Translated, it gives CASSSIRGNTEAFF. This chain joins TRBV7-2 and TRBJ1-1, with D tentatively TRBD1 (5 bases). Trimming stripped 4 bases from V and 2 bases from J, with 11 bases between. The CDR3 has 14 amino acids. The germline gives CDR1 SGHTA, CDR2 FQGNSA.

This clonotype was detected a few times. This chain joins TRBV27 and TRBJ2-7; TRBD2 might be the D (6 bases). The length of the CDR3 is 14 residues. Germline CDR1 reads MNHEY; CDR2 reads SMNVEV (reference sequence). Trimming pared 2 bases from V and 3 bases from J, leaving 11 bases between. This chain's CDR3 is CASSLVAEGYEQYF. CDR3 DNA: TGTGCCAGCAGTTTAGTGGCGGAGGGCTACGAGCAGTACTTC.

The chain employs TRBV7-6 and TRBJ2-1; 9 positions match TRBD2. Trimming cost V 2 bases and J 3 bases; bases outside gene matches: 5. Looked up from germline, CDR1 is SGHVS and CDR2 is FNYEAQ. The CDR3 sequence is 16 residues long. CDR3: CASSLQAGGNYNEQFF. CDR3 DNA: TGTGCCAGCAGCTTACAAGCGGGAGGAAACTACAATGAGCAGTTCTTC.

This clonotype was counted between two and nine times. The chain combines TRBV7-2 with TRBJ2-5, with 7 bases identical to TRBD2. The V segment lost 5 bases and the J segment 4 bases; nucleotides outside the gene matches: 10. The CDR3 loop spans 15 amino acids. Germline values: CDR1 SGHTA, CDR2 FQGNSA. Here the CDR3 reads CASSQTRTSRETQYF. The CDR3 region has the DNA TGTGCCAGCAGCCAAACTAGGACTAGTAGAGAGACCCAGTACTTC.

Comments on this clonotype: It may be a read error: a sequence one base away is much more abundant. The CDR3 bases are TGTGCCAGCAGTCGGGACCCCGTGGGGGAGACCCAGTACTTC. It yields the protein CASSRDPVGETQYF. V usage is TRBV7-2 and J usage is TRBJ2-5; the D gene could be TRBD1 or TRBD2 (5 bases each). This CDR3 contains 14 residues. Per the germline V gene, CDR1 is SGHTA and CDR2 is FQGNSA. V shed 6 bases and J shed 5 bases, with 16 bases lying between them. Together with reference TRBV7-2 and TRBJ2-5, the CDR3 gives the full variable domain: GAGVSQSPSNKVTEKGKDVELRCDPISGHTALYWYRQSLGQGLEFLIYFQGNSAPDKSGLPSDRFSAERTGGSVSTLTIQRTQQEDSAVYLCASSRDPVGETQYFGPGTRLLVL.

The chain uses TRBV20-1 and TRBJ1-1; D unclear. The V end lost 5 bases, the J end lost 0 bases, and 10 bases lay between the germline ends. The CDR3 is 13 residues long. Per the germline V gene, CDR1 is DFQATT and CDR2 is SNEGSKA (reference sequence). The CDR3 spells CSAPWRLNTEAFF. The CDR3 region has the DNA TGCAGTGCTCCGTGGAGGTTGAACACTGAAGCTTTCTTT.

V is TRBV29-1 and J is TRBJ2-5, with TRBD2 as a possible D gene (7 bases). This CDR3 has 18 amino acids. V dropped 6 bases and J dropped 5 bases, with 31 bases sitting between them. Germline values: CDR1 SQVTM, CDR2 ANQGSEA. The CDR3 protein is CSVRRGGSSYRRGETQYF. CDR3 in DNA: TGCAGCGTCCGGAGAGGCGGGAGTTCCTATAGGAGGGGGGAGACCCAGTACTTC.

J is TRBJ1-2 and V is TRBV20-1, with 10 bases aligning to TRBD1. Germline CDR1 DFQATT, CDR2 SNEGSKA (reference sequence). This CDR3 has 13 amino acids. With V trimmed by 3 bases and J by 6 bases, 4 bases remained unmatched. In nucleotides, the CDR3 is TGCAGTGCTAGGACAGGGGGCAAGGATGGCTACACCTTC. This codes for CSARTGGKDGYTF.

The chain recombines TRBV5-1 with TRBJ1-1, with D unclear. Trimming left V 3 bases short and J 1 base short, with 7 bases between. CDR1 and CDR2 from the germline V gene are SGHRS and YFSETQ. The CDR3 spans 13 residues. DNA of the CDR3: TGCGCCAGCAGCTCAGATGGGAACACTGAAGCTTTCTTT. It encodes CASSSDGNTEAFF.

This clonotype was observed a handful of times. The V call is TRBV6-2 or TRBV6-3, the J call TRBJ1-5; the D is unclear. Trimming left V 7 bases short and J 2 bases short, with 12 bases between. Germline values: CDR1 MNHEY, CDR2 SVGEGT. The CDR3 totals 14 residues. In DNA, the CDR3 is TGTGCCAGCAATCCCATAGGCCGCAATCAGCCCCAGCATTTT. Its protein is CASNPIGRNQPQHF.

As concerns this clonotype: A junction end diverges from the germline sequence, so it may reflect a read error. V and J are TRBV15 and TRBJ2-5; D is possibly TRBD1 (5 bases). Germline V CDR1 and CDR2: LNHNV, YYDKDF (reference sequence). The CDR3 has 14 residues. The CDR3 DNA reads TGTGCCGCCAGCTCACAGGAAGAACAAGAGACCCAGTACTTC. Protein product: CAASSQEEQETQYF.

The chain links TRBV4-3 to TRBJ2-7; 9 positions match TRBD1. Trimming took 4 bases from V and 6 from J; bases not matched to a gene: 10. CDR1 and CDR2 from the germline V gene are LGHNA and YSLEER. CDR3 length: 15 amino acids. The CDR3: CASSPGTGNIAEQYF. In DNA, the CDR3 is TGCGCCAGCAGCCCCGGGACAGGGAATATTGCCGAGCAGTACTTC.

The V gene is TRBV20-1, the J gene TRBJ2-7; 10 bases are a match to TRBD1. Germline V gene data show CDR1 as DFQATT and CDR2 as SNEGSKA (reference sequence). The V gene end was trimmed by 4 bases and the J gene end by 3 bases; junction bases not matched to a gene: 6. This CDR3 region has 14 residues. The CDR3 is CSANRDRGHYEQYF. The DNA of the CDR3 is TGCAGTGCTAACCGGGACAGGGGACACTACGAGCAGTACTTC.

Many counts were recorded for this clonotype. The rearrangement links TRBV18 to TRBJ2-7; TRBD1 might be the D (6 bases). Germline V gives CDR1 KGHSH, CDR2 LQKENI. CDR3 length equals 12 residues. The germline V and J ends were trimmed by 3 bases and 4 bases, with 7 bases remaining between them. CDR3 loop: CASSPDRYEQYF. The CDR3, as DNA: TGTGCCAGCTCACCGGACAGATACGAGCAGTACTTC.

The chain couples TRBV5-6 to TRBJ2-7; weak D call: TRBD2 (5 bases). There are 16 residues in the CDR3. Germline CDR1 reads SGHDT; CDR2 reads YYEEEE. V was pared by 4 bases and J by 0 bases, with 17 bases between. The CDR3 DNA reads TGTGCCAGCAGCGCCTTGGGCGGGCGGTCCTCCTACGAGCAGTACTTC. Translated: CASSALGGRSSYEQYF.

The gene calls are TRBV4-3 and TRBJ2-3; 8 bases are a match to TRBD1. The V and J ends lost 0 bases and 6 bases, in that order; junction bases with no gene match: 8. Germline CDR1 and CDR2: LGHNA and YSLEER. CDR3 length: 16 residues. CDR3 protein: CASSQDRPGGADTQYF. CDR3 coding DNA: TGCGCCAGCAGCCAAGATCGGCCAGGGGGCGCGGATACGCAGTATTTT.

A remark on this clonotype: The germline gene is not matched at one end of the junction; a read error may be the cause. The CDR3 is CASSSGGSHNEQFF. CDR3 DNA: TGCGCCAGCAGCTCAGGGGGCTCCCACAATGAGCAGTTCTTC. The chain employs TRBV10-1 and TRBJ2-1, with 8 nucleotides matching TRBD1. Looked up from germline, CDR1 is WNHNN and CDR2 is SYGVQD (reference sequence). The CDR3 consists of 14 residues.

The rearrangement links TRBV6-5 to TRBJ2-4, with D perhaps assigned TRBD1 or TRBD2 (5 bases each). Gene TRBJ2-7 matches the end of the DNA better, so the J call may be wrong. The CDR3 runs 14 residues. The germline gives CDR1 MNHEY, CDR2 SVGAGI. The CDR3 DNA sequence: TGTGCCAGCAGAGAAACGGGACGGACCTACGAGCAGTACTTC. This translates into CASRETGRTYEQYF.

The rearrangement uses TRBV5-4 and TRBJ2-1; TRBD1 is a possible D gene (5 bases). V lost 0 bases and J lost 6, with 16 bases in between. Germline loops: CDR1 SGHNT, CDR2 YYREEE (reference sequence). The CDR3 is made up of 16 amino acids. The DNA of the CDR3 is TGTGCCAGCAGCTTGGTAGACCAGGGTTACCCCAATGAGCAGTTCTTC. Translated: CASSLVDQGYPNEQFF.

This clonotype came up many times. Written as DNA, the CDR3 is TGTGCCAGCAGCCGCAGCAGGGATACGCAGTACTTC. Protein sequence: CASSRSRDTQYF. The chain employs TRBV7-2 and TRBJ2-5, with D tentatively TRBD1 (5 bases). Trimming shortened V by 5 bases and J by 11 bases, and 15 bases separated the two germline ends. CDR3 length: 12 amino acids. Germline lookup yields CDR1 SGHTA and CDR2 FQGNSA.

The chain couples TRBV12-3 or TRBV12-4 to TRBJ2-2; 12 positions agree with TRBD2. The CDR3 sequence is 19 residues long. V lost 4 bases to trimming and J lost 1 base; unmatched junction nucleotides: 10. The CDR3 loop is CASSSRLAGVFGNTGELFF. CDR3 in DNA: TGTGCCAGCAGTTCCCGACTAGCGGGAGTGTTTGGGAACACCGGGGAGCTGTTTTTT.

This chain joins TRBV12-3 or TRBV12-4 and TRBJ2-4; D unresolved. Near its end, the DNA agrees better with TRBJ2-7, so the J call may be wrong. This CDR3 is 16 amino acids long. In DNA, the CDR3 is TGTGCCAGCAGTTTAGCCAATCGACGGAGCTCCTACGAGCAGTACTTC. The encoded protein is CASSLANRRSSYEQYF.